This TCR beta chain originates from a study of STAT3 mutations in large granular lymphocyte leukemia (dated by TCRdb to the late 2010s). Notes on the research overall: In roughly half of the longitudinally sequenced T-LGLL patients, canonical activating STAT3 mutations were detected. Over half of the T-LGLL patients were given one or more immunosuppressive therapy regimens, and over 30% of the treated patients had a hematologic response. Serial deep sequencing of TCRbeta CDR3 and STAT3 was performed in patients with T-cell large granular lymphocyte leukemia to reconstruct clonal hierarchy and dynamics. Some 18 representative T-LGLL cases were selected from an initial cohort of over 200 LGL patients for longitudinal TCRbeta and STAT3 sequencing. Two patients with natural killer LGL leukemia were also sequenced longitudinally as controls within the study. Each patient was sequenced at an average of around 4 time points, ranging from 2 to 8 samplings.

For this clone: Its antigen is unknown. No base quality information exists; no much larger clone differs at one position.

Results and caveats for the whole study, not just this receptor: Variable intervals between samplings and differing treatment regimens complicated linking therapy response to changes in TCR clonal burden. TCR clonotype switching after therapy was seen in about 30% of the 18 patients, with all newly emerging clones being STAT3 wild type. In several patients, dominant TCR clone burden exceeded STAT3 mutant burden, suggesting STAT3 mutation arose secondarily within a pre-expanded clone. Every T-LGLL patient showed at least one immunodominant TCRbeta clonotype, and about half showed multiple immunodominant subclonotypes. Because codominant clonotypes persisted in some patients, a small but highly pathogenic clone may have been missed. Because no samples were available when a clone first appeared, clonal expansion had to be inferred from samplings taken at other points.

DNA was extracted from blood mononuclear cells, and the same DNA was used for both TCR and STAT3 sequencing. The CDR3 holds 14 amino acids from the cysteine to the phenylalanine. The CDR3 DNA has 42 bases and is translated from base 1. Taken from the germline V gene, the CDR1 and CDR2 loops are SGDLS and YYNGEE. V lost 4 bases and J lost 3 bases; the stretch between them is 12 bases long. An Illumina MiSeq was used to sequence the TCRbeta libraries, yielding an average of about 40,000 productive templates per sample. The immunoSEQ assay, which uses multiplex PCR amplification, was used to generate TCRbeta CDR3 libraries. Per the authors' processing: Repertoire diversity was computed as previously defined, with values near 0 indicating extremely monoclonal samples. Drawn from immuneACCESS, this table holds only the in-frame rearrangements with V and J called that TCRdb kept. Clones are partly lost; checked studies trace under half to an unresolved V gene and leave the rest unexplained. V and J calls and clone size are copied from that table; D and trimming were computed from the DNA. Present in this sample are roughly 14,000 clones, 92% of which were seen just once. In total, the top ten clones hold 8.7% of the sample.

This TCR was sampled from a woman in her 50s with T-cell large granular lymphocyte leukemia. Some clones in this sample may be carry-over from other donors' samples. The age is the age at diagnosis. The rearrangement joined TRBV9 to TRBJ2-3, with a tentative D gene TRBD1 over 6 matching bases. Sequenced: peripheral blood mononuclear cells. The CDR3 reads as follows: CASSIRDITDTQYF. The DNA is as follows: TGTGCCAGCAGCATCCGGGACATTACAGATACGCAGTATTTT.